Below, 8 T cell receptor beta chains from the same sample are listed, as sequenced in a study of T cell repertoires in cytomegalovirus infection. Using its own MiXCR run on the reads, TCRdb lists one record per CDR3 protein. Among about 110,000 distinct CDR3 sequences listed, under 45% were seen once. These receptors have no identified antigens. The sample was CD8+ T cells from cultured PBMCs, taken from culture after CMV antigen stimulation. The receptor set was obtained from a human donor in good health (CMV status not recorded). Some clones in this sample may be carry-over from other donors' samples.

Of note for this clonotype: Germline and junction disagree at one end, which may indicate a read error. CDR3 sequence reads: CASSWWEVRPELDF. The CDR3 nucleotides read TGTGCCAGCAGCTGGTGGGAGGTTCGGCCGGAGTTGGACTTC. The chain recombines TRBV5-6 with TRBJ2-5; D may be TRBD2 (6 bases). The CDR3 runs to 14 residues. Germline V CDR1 and CDR2: SGHDT, YYEEEE.

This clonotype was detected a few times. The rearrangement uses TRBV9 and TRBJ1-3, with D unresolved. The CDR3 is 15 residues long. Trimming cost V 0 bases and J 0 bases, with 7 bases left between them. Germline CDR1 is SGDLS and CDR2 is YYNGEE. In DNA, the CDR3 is TGTGCCAGCAGCGTAGCCGGGTCCTCTGGAAACACCATATATTTT. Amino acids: CASSVAGSSGNTIYF.

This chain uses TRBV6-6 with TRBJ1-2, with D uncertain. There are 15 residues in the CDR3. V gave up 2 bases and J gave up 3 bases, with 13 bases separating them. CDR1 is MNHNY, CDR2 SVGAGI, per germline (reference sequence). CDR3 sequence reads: CASSYESGTYYGYTF. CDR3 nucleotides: TGTGCCAGCAGTTACGAATCAGGCACCTACTATGGCTACACCTTC.

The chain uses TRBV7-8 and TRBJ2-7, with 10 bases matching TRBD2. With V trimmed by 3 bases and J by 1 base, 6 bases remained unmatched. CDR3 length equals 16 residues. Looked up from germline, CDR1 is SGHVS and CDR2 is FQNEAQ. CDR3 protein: CASSLGPSGGSYEQYF. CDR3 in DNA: TGTGCCAGCAGCTTGGGTCCTAGCGGGGGTTCCTACGAGCAGTACTTC. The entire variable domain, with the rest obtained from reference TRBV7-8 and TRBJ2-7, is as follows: GAGVSQSPRYKVAKRGQDVALRCDPISGHVSLFWYQQALGQGPEFLTYFQNEAQLDKSGLPSDRFFAERPEGSVSTLKIQRTQQEDSAVYLCASSLGPSGGSYEQYFGPGTRLTVT.

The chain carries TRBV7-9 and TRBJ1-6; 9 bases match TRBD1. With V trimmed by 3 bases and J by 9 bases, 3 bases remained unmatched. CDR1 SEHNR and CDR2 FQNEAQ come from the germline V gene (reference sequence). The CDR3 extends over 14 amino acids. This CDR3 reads CASSLGQGSSPLHF. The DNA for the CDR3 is TGTGCCAGCAGCTTGGGACAGGGCAGTTCACCCCTCCACTTT.

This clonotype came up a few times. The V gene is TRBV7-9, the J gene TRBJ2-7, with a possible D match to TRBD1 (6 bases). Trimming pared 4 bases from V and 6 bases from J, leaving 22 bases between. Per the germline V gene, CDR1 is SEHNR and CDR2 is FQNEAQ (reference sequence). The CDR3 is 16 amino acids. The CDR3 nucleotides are TGTGCCAGCAGCTCCTCCTTCTGGGTGGGGGCGGCCGAGCAGTACTTC. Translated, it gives CASSSSFWVGAAEQYF.

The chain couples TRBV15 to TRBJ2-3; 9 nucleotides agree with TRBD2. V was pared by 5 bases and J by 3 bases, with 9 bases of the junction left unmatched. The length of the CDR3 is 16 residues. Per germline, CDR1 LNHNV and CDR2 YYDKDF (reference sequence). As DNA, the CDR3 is TGTGCCACCAGCCCCGAGCACGCGGGGGGGACAGATACGCAGTATTTT. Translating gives CATSPEHAGGTDTQYF.

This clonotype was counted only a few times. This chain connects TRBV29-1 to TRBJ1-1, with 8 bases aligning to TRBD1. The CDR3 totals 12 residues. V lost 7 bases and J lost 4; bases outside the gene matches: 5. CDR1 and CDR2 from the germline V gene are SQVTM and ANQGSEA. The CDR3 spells CSADRGTTEAFF. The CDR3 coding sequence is TGCAGCGCTGACAGGGGAACCACTGAAGCTTTCTTT.